Following are 10 T cell receptor beta chains from one sample sequenced in a study of T cell changes during pregnancy in multiple sclerosis. Assay: immunoSEQ multiplex PCR; the TCRdb copy retains only in-frame clones and omits some. The sample includes roughly 57,000 clones, about 88% of them seen just once. The sequencing used peripheral blood, collected in the first trimester of pregnancy. These receptors were collected from a female donor with multiple sclerosis, enrolled in a pregnancy study.

The chain is built from TRBV30 and TRBJ1-4, with D tentatively TRBD1 (6 bases). V lost 0 bases and J lost 7, with 15 bases in between. The CDR3 has 15 residues. Germline loops: CDR1 GTSNPN, CDR2 SVGIG (reference sequence). CDR3 nucleotides: TGTGCCTGGAGTGTACTCGGGGGGCGAGGTGAAAAACTGTTTTTT. Residues: CAWSVLGGRGEKLFF.

V is TRBV30 and J is TRBJ1-5; 8 bases are shared with TRBD1. The CDR3 runs 14 residues. Germline V lookup: CDR1 GTSNPN, CDR2 SVGIG (reference sequence). V gave up 3 bases and J gave up 5 bases; unmatched junction bases: 6. This chain's CDR3 is CAWSLGTGDQPQHF. DNA for the CDR3: TGTGCCTGGAGCCTAGGGACAGGCGATCAGCCCCAGCATTTT. The full variable domain, its missing parts supplied by reference TRBV30 and TRBJ1-5, is SQTIHQWPATLVQPVGSPLSLECTVEGTSNPNLYWYRQAAGRGLQLLFYSVGIGQISSEVPQNLSASRPQDRQFILSSKKLLLSDSGFYLCAWSLGTGDQPQHFGDGTRLSIL.

The chain joins TRBV27 to TRBJ2-7, with 8 nucleotides matching TRBD1. CDR3 length equals 12 residues. V shed 10 bases, J shed 4 bases, and the junction held 6 bases outside the gene matches. Looked up from germline, CDR1 is MNHEY and CDR2 is SMNVEV (reference sequence). The CDR3 DNA reads TGTGCCACCAAGGACAGGGCGTACGAGCAGTACTTC. Amino acid sequence: CATKDRAYEQYF.

V usage is TRBV19 and J usage is TRBJ1-2; possibly TRBD1 for D (6 bases). The CDR3 loop spans 14 amino acids. Germline assignment: CDR1 LNHDA and CDR2 SQIVND (reference sequence). V was cut by 5 bases and J by 6 bases, with 16 bases left in between. CDR3 DNA sequence: TGTGCCAGTAGTGACGTACAGGGTAATGATGGCTACACCTTC. This codes for CASSDVQGNDGYTF.

This chain uses TRBV9 with TRBJ2-7, with D possibly TRBD1 on 6 matching bases. Between the trimmed V and J ends, which lost 4 bases and 0 bases, there was a span of 14 bases. Germline CDR1 SGDLS, CDR2 YYNGEE. There are 15 residues in the CDR3. CDR3 loop: CASSIGQLSSYEQYF. In nucleotides, the CDR3 is TGTGCCAGCAGCATAGGACAGCTCAGCTCCTACGAGCAGTACTTC.

This chain uses TRBV5-1 with TRBJ1-4; TRBD1 aligns across 7 bases. The germline V gene has CDR1 SGHRS and CDR2 YFSETQ. The CDR3 is 14 residues long. V was clipped by 3 bases and J by 6 bases; unmatched bases: 5. The CDR3 DNA reads TGCGCCAGCAGCTCCCGGGACAGACATGAAAAACTGTTTTTT. Residues: CASSSRDRHEKLFF.

This chain joins TRBV7-2 and TRBJ2-7; 7 bases are a match to TRBD1. The CDR3 consists of 13 residues. Germline CDR1 reads SGHTA; CDR2 reads FQGNSA. V gave up 5 bases and J gave up 3 bases; unmatched junction bases: 4. The CDR3 DNA follows: TGTGCCAGCAGCCTGGGACAGCACTACGAGCAGTACTTC. Translating it yields CASSLGQHYEQYF.

This clone was detected once. The chain joins TRBV30 to TRBJ2-5, with 7 bases fitting TRBD2. Germline trimming cut 5 bases from V and 5 bases from J; bases unmatched to any gene: 8. CDR1 GTSNPN and CDR2 SVGIG come from the germline V gene (reference sequence). This CDR3 has 13 residues. The DNA of the CDR3 is TGTGCCTGGGATGGGAGGGCCGGGGAGACCCAGTACTTC. Protein product: CAWDGRAGETQYF.

The rearrangement joins TRBV25-1 to TRBJ1-1; 9 nucleotides align to TRBD1. The CDR3 extends over 15 amino acids. Unmatched junction bases numbered 3, after V lost 1 base and J lost 3 bases. Germline lookup yields CDR1 MGHDK and CDR2 SYGVNS. For the CDR3, the DNA is TGTGCCAGCAGTGAATCCCGACAGGGGGACACTGAAGCTTTCTTT. Amino acid sequence: CASSESRQGDTEAFF.

The gene calls are TRBV7-8 and TRBJ2-7, with 11 nucleotides matching TRBD2. V lost 8 bases and J lost 7; bases outside the gene matches: 4. CDR1 SGHVS and CDR2 FQNEAQ come from the germline V gene. This CDR3 spans 12 amino acids. CDR3 amino acids: CASARLAGEQYF. The CDR3 DNA is TGTGCCAGCGCCCGACTAGCGGGAGAGCAGTACTTC.